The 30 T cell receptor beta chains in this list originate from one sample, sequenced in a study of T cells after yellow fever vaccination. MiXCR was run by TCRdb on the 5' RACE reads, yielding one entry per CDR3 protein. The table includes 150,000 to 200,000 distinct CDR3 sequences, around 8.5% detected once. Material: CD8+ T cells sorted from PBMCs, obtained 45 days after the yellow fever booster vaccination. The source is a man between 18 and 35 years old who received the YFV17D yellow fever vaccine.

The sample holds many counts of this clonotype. The CDR3 nucleotides read TGTGCCAGCAGCTTGGGGGGAGTGAACACTGAAGCTTTCTTT. Translating gives CASSLGGVNTEAFF. V usage is TRBV7-9 and J usage is TRBJ1-1, with D perhaps matching TRBD1 (5 bases). This CDR3 region has 14 residues. Per the germline V gene, CDR1 is SEHNR and CDR2 is FQNEAQ (reference sequence). Between the trimmed V and J ends, which lost 3 bases and 0 bases, there was a span of 8 bases.

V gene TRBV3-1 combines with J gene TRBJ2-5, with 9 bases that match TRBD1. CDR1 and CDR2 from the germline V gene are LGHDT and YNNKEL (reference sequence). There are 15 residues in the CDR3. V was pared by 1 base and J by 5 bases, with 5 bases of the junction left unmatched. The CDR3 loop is CASSQGTGGAETQYF. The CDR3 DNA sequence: TGTGCCAGCAGCCAAGGAACAGGGGGCGCGGAGACCCAGTACTTC.

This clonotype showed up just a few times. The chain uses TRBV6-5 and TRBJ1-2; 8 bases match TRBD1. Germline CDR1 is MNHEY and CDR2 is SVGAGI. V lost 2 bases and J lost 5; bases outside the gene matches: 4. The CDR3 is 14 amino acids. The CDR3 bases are TGTGCCAGCAGTTACGGAGGGACAGGATATGGCTACACCTTC. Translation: CASSYGGTGYGYTF.

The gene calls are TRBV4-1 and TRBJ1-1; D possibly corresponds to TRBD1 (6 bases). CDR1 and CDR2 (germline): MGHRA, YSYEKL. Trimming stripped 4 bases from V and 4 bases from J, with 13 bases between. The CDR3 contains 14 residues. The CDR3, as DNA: TGCGCCAGCAGCCCCCAGGGGTGGAGCACTGAAGCTTTCTTT. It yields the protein CASSPQGWSTEAFF.

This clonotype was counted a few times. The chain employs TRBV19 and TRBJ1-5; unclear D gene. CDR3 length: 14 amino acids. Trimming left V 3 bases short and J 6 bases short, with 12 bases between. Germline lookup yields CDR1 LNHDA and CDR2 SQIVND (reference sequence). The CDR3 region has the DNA TGTGCCAGTAGTATTGTGAAAGGGAGTCAGCCCCAGCATTTT. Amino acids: CASSIVKGSQPQHF.

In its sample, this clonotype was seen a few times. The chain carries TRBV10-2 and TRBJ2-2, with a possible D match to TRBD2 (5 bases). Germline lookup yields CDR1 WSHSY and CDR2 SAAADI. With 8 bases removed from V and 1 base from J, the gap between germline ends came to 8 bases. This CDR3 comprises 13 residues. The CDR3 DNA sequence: TGCGCCAGCCTAGGACTGAACACCGGGGAGCTGTTTTTT. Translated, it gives CASLGLNTGELFF.

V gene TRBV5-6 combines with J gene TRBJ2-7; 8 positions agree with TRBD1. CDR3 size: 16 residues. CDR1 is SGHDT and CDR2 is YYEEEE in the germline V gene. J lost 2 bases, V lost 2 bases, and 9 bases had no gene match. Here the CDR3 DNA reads TGTGCCAGCAGCTTAGCAGGGGGCTTTAAGCCCTACGAGCAGTACGTC. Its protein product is CASSLAGGFKPYEQYV.

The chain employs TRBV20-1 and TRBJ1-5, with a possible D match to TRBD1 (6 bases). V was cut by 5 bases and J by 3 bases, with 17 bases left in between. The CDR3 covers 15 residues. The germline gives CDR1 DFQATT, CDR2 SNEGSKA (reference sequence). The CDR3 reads CSAARTGQLNQPQHF. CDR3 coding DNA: TGCAGTGCTGCAAGGACCGGACAGCTCAATCAGCCCCAGCATTTT.

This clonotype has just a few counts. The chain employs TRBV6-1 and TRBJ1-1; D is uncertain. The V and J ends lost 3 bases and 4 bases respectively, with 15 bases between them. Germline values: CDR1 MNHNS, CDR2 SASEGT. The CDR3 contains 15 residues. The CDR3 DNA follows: TGTGCCAGCAGTGAGCTACGGCCGCTTCCCACTGAAGCTTTCTTT. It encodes CASSELRPLPTEAFF.

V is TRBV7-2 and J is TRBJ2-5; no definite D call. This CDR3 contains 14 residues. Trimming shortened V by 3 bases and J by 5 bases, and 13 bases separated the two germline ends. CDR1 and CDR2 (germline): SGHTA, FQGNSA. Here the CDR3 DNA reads TGTGCCAGCAGCTTCCACGGGTATTCGGAGACCCAGTACTTC. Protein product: CASSFHGYSETQYF.

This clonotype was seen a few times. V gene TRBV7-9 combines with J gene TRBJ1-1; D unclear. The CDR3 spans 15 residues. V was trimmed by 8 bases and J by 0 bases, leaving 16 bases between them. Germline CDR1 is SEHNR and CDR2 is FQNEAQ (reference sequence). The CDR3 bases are TGTGCCAGCCCGGTCGGCGGATCGATGAACACTGAAGCTTTCTTT. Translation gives CASPVGGSMNTEAFF. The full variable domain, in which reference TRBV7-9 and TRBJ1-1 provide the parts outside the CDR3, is DTGVSQNPRHKITKRGQNVTFRCDPISEHNRLYWYRQTLGQGPEFLTYFQNEAQLEKSRLLSDRFSAERPKGSFSTLEIQRTEQGDSAMYLCASPVGGSMNTEAFFGQGTRLTVV.

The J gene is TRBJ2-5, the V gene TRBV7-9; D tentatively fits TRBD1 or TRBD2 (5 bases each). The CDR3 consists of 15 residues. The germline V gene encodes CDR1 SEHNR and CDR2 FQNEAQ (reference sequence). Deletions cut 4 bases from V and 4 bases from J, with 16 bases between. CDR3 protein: CASSSSRGHRETQYF. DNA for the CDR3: TGTGCCAGCAGCTCGTCCCGGGGCCATAGAGAGACCCAGTACTTC.

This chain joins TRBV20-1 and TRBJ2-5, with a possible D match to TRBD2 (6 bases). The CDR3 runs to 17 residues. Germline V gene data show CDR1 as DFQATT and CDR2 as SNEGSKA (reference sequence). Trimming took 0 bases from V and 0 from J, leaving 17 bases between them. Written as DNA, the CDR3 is TGCAGTGCTAGAGATCAATGGCGGGGATCGTACCAAGAGACCCAGTACTTC. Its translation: CSARDQWRGSYQETQYF.

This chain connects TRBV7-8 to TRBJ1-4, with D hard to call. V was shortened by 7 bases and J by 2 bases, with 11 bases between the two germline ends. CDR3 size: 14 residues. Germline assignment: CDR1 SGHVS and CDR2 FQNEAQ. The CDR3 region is CASTGSATNEKLFF. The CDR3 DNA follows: TGTGCCAGCACCGGGTCGGCGACTAATGAAAAACTGTTTTTT.

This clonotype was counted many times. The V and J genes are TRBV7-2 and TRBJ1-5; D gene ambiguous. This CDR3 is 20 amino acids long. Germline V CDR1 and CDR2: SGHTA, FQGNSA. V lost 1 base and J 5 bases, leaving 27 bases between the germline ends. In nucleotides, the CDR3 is TGTGCCAGCAGCTTAGTGCCCGCCCCGATTCTAGGATCACGATATCAGCCCCAGCATTTT. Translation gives CASSLVPAPILGSRYQPQHF.

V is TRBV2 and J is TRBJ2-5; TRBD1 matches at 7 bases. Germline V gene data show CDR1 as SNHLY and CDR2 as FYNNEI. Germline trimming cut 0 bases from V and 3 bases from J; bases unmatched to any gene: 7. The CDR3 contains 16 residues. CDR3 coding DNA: TGTGCCAGCAGTGAAGCGAGGGGGCAGGGCGAAGAGACCCAGTACTTC. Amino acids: CASSEARGQGEETQYF.

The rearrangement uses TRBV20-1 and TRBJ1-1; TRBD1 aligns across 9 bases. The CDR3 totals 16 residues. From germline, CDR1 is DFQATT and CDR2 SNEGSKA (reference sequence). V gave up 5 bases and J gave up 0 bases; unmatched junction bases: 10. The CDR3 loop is CSAGPGQGDMNTEAFF. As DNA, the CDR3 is TGCAGTGCTGGACCGGGACAGGGTGATATGAACACTGAAGCTTTCTTT.

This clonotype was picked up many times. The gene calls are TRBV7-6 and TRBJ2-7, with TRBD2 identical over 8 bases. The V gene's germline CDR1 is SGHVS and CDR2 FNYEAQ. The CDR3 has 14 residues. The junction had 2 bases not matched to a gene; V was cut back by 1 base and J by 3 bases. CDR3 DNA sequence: TGTGCCAGCAGCTTAGGGCGGGGGGTCTACGAGCAGTACTTC. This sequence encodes CASSLGRGVYEQYF. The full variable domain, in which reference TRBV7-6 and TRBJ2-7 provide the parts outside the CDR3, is GAGVSQSPRYKVTKRGQDVALRCDPISGHVSLYWYRQALGQGPEFLTYFNYEAQQDKSGLPNDRFSAERPEGSISTLTIQRTEQRDSAMYRCASSLGRGVYEQYFGPGTRLTVT.

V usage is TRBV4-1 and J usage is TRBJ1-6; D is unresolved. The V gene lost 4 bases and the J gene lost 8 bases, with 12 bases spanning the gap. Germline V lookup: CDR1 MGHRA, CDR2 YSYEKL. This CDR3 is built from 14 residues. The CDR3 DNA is TGCGCCAGCAGCCCAGTGGGTATTGATTCACCCCTCCACTTT. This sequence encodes CASSPVGIDSPLHF.

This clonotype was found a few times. The CDR3, as DNA: TGTGCCAGCAGCTTAGAACACAGTTACGAGCAGTACGTC. Translated: CASSLEHSYEQYV. The chain uses TRBV7-2 and TRBJ2-7; D ambiguous. Germline CDR1 reads SGHTA; CDR2 reads FQGNSA. V was clipped by 1 base and J by 4 bases, with 8 bases between them. The CDR3 runs to 13 residues.

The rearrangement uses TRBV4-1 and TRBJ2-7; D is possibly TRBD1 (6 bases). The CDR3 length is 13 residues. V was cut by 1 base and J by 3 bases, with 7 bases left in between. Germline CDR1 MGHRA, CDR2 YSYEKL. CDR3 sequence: CASSQVGGYEQYV. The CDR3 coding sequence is TGCGCCAGCAGCCAAGTAGGGGGCTACGAGCAGTACGTC.

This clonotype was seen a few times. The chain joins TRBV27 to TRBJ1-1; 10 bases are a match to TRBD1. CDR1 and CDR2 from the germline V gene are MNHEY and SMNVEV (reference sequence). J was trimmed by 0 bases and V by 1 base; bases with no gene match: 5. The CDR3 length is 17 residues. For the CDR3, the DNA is TGTGCCAGCAGTTTATGGACAGGGGGAAAGGTGAACACTGAAGCTTTCTTT. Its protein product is CASSLWTGGKVNTEAFF.

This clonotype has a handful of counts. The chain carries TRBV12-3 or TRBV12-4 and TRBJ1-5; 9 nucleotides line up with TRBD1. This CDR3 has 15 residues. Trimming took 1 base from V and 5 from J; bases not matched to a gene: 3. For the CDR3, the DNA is TGTGCCAGCAGTTTAGGCACAGGGGGCCATCAGCCCCAGCATTTT. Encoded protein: CASSLGTGGHQPQHF.

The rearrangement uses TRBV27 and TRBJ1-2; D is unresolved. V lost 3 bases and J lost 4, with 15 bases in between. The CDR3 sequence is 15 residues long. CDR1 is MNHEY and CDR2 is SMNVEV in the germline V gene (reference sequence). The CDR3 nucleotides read TGTGCCAGCAGTTTGGGGTCAGGATACTCCTATGGCTACACCTTC. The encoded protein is CASSLGSGYSYGYTF.

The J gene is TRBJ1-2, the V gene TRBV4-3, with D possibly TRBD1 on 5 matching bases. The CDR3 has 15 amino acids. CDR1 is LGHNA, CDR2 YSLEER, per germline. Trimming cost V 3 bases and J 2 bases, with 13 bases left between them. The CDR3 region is CASSQGGLVNYGYTF. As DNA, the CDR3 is TGCGCCAGCAGCCAGGGGGGTTTAGTCAACTATGGCTACACCTTC.

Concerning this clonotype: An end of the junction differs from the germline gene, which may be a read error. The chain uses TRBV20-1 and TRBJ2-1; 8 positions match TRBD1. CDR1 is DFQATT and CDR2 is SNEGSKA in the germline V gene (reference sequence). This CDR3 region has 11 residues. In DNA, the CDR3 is TGCAGTGCTAGTCGAGACAGGGGTTACCCTTTC. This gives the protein CSASRDRGYPF.

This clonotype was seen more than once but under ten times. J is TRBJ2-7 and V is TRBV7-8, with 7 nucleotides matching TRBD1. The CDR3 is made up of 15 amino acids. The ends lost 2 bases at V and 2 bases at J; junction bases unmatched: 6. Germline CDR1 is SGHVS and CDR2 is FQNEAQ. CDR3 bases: TGTGCCAGCAGCTTACAGGGGGTGAGGACCTACGAGCAGTACTTC. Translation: CASSLQGVRTYEQYF. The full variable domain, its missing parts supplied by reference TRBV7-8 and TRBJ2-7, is GAGVSQSPRYKVAKRGQDVALRCDPISGHVSLFWYQQALGQGPEFLTYFQNEAQLDKSGLPSDRFFAERPEGSVSTLKIQRTQQEDSAVYLCASSLQGVRTYEQYFGPGTRLTVT.

CDR3 amino acids: CASSPGTAGQGKSEQYF. The CDR3 DNA reads as TGCGCCAGCAGCCCGGGGACAGCAGGGCAGGGGAAGAGCGAGCAGTACTTC. The chain couples TRBV4-3 to TRBJ2-7; TRBD1 aligns across 7 bases. V gave up 4 bases and J gave up 6 bases; unmatched junction bases: 18. CDR1 and CDR2 (germline): LGHNA, YSLEER. The CDR3 spans 17 residues.

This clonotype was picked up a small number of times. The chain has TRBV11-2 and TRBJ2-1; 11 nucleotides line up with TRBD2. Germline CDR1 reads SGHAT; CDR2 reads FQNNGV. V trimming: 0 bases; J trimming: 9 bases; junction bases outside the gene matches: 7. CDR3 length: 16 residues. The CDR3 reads CASSLELAGAGPEQFF. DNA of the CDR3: TGTGCCAGCAGCTTAGAACTAGCGGGGGCTGGGCCTGAGCAGTTCTTC.

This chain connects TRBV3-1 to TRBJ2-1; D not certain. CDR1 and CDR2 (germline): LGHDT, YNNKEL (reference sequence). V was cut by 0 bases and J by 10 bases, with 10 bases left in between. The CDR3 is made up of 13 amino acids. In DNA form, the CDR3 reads TGTGCCAGCAGCCAAGATAGAGGTTGGGAGCAGTTCTTC. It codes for CASSQDRGWEQFF.